These T cell receptor beta chains were read from a single sample in a study of blood T cells in healthy people across ages. TCRdb re-called the 5' RACE reads through MiXCR, storing one row per CDR3 protein. This repertoire shows roughly 1.9 million distinct CDR3 sequences, about 39% found once; its top ten account for around 23%. The sequenced sample consisted of blood. These receptor sequences come from a human donor in good health. Both conserved end residues are part of each CDR3. D genes are given only for firm matches. Some rows mark clone size as missing; the rest say once, few, many or name a class of expanded clone.

clone_size: .; j_call: TRBJ1-5; d_call: .; v_call: TRBV20-1; cdr3_aa: CSAREATGQPRRLQPQHF; cdr3_nt: TGCAGTGCTAGAGAGGCCACTGGACAGCCCCGGAGGCTTCAGCCCCAGCATTTT
clone_size: few; j_call: TRBJ2-1; d_call: .; v_call: TRBV6-1; cdr3_aa: CASVEARRDTRNEQFF; cdr3_nt: TGTGCCAGCGTTGAAGCACGGAGGGATACGAGGAATGAGCAGTTCTTC
clone_size: few; j_call: TRBJ2-3; d_call: .; v_call: TRBV12-3/TRBV12-4; cdr3_aa: CASSFSNSDTQYF; cdr3_nt: TGTGCCAGCAGTTTCAGCAATTCGGATACGCAGTATTTT
clone_size: .; j_call: TRBJ2-5; d_call: .; v_call: TRBV6-2/TRBV6-3; cdr3_aa: CASTPRGGELQETQYF; cdr3_nt: TGTGCCAGCACTCCCCGGGGCGGAGAACTCCAAGAGACCCAGTACTTC
clone_size: .; j_call: TRBJ2-3; d_call: TRBD2; v_call: TRBV3-1; cdr3_aa: CASSYPTSGGTSRTDTQYF; cdr3_nt: TGTGCCAGCAGTTACCCTACTAGCGGGGGGACATCGAGGACAGATACGCAGTATTTT
clone_size: few; j_call: TRBJ2-1; d_call: TRBD1; v_call: TRBV27; cdr3_aa: CASGGQEQFF; cdr3_nt: TGTGCCAGCGGGGGACAGGAGCAGTTCTTC
clone_size: .; j_call: TRBJ1-1; d_call: .; v_call: TRBV9; cdr3_aa: CASSAHRSTEAFF; cdr3_nt: TGTGCCAGCAGCGCTCACAGGTCCACTGAAGCTTTCTTT
clone_size: .; j_call: TRBJ1-4; d_call: .; v_call: TRBV20-1; cdr3_aa: CSARDVQSNEKLFF; cdr3_nt: TGCAGTGCTAGAGATGTCCAGTCTAATGAAAAACTGTTTTTT
clone_size: few; j_call: TRBJ2-5; d_call: .; v_call: TRBV6-6; cdr3_aa: CASSYGLRETQYF; cdr3_nt: TGTGCCAGCAGTTACGGGCTCCGGGAGACCCAGTACTTC
clone_size: few; j_call: TRBJ1-2; d_call: .; v_call: TRBV9; cdr3_aa: CASSPDVATMGGYTF; cdr3_nt: TGTGCCAGCAGCCCAGACGTGGCGACGATGGGAGGCTACACCTTC
clone_size: few; j_call: TRBJ2-1; d_call: .; v_call: TRBV27; cdr3_aa: CASSSPLVASHEQFF; cdr3_nt: TGTGCCAGCAGCTCTCCGTTGGTAGCAAGCCATGAGCAGTTCTTC
clone_size: .; j_call: TRBJ2-3; d_call: TRBD2; v_call: TRBV14; cdr3_aa: CASSLFSGTSGPTDTQYF; cdr3_nt: TGTGCCAGCAGCTTATTTTCCGGGACTAGCGGGCCAACAGATACGCAGTATTTT